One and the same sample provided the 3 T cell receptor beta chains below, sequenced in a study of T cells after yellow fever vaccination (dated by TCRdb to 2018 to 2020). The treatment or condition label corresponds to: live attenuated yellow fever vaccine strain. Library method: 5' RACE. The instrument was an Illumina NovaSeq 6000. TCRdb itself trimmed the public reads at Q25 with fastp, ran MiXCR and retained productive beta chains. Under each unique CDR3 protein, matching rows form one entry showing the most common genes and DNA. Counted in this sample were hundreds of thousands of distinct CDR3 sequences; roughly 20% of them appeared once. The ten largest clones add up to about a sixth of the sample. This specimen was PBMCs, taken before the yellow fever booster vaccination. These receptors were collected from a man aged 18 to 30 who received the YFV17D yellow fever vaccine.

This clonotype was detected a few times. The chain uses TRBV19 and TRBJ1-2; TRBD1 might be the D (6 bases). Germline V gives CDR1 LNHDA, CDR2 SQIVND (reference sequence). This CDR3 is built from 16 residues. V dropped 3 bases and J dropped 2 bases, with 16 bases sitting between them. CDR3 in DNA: TGTGCCAGTAGTATGGAATGGGGGGCGGGGAACTATGGCTACACCTTC. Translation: CASSMEWGAGNYGYTF.

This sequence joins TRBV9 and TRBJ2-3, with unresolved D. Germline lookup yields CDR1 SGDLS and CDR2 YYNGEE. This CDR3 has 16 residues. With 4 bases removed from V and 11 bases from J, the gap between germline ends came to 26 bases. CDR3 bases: TGTGCCAGCAGCCCCCAGGTCCAACCATTGGGGTTCGGGCAGTATTTT. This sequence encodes CASSPQVQPLGFGQYF.

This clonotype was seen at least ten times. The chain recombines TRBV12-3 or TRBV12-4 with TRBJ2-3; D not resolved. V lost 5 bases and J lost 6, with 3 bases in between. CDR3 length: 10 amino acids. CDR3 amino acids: CASSTDTQYF. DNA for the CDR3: TGTGCCAGCAGTACTGATACGCAGTATTTT.